The sequence of this T cell receptor (beta chain) was determined in a study of radiation and T cells in renal cell carcinoma. General study findings and limits: From baseline, blood top tumor clonotypes peaked at 2 weeks post-radiation. No pretreatment tumor biopsies were available for baseline clonotypes.

Produced via immunoSEQ multiplex PCR; TCRdb's table is partial and in-frame only. The sample comprises about 47,000 clones, around three quarters of which are singletons, and 25% to 30% rests with the top ten. Time point given: blood 2 weeks post-SBRT. The treatment here: 15 Gy SBRT to primary tumor, nephrectomy 4 weeks later. Radiation-treated patients gave blood at baseline, week 2 and week 4. This renal cell carcinoma was of the clear cell type. Worth noting for this clone: The antigen is unknown.

The V segment lost 6 bases and the J segment 6 bases; nucleotides outside the gene matches: 6. Germline CDR1 and CDR2: MDHEN and SYDVKM. The CDR3 loop spans 14 amino acids. This specimen was blood, taken from a patient whose treatment included radiotherapy and nephrectomy. The clonotype was recovered from a woman between 65 and 79 years old with renal cell carcinoma. V usage is TRBV28 and J usage is TRBJ2-7, with 12 nucleotides matching TRBD2. CDR3 in amino acids: CASRSGLAGREQYF. The DNA for the CDR3 is TGTGCCAGCAGGTCTGGACTAGCGGGACGCGAGCAGTACTTC.